The source of this TCR beta chain is a study of spatial heterogeneity in lung cancer. Study background: Each unique TCR and UMI combination was seen more than ten times on average in raw reads.

TCRdb reprocessed the 5' RACE reads via MiXCR and lists one record per CDR3 protein. This sample has 24,000 or so distinct CDR3 sequences; about 3.3% occur once, and the top ten carry around 28%. The sample holds many counts of this clonotype. The CDR3 loop spans 15 amino acids. The J segment lost 4 bases and the V segment lost 4 bases, leaving 7 bases of the junction unmatched. Germline assignment: CDR1 SGDLS and CDR2 YYNGEE. Time point given: sample taken at primary tumor resection. Samples came from 72 TRACERx patients with untreated early-stage lung cancer. Extraction of whole RNA from tumor, nontumor lung or frozen PBMC preceded unsorted sequencing.

The sequence came from a female donor with early-stage non-small cell lung cancer. The gene calls are TRBV9 and TRBJ2-3; 9 bases agree with TRBD2. The sample consisted of PBMCs, taken at surgery. CDR3: CASSISGSGPDTQYF. CDR3 nucleotides: TGTGCCAGCAGCATTAGCGGGAGCGGCCCAGATACGCAGTATTTT.